The 32 T cell receptor beta chains presented below share a single source sample, sequenced in a study of T cells in Graves' hyperthyroidism and ophthalmopathy. Authors of the study amplified TCR beta CDR3 regions from RNA transcripts. An initial round of RT-PCR targeting the TCR CDR3 relied on the HTBI primer set. TCRdb ran MiXCR on the multiplex PCR reads and lists one entry per CDR3 protein. In the table there are roughly 700,000 distinct CDR3 sequences, 17% of which are singletons. The sample consisted of blood. The receptors were gathered from a man in his fifties or sixties with Graves' hyperthyroidism.

This clonotype showed up many times. The V and J genes are TRBV27 and TRBJ2-5, with D possibly being TRBD2 (6 bases). The CDR3 spans 15 residues. The ends were cut back, 3 bases at V and 1 base at J, with 12 bases in the middle. The germline CDR1 and CDR2 sequences are MNHEY and SMNVEV (reference sequence). CDR3 loop: CASSFIGTVQETQYF. The CDR3 DNA is TGTGCCAGCAGTTTCATCGGGACTGTCCAAGAGACCCAGTACTTC.

The table lists this clonotype with many counts. The rearrangement joins TRBV4-1 to TRBJ2-7, with 8 bases fitting TRBD2. With 2 bases clipped from V and 1 base from J, the junction kept 4 bases outside the gene matches. This CDR3 spans 15 amino acids. CDR1 and CDR2 (germline): MGHRA, YSYEKL. In DNA, the CDR3 is TGCGCCAGCAGCCAATGGCGGGAGGATTCCTACGAGCAGTACTTC. Translated, it gives CASSQWREDSYEQYF.

This clonotype has just a few counts. V gene TRBV20-1 combines with J gene TRBJ1-2; D is unresolved. The V and J ends lost 4 bases and 4 bases respectively, with 10 bases between them. The germline V gene has CDR1 DFQATT and CDR2 SNEGSKA (reference sequence). The CDR3 has 12 residues. The CDR3 nucleotides are TGCAGTGCTAATGAGGCCCTCTATGGCTACACCTTC. Protein: CSANEALYGYTF.

This clonotype was found many times. V is TRBV5-1 and J is TRBJ2-7; D is perhaps TRBD2 (6 bases). The V end was cut by 0 bases, the J end by 5 bases, with 15 bases between. The CDR3 totals 15 residues. Germline lookup yields CDR1 SGHRS and CDR2 YFSETQ. Written as DNA, the CDR3 is TGCGCCAGCAGCTTGGGTGCGGGAAGTTCGGACGAGCAGTACTTC. Translating it yields CASSLGAGSSDEQYF.

As to this clonotype: A single base separates this from a much larger clone, so it may be a read error. The chain has TRBV6-1 and TRBJ2-3, with 9 bases that match TRBD2. Trimming at V came to 6 bases and at J to 2 bases, leaving 6 bases not matched to a gene. Germline CDR1 MNHNS, CDR2 SASEGT. The CDR3 sequence is 15 residues long. CDR3 DNA sequence: TGTGCCAGCAGCTCCGCTAGCGGGAACACAGATACGCAGTATTTT. Its protein is CASSSASGNTDTQYF.

This clonotype was recorded many times. This chain uses TRBV27 with TRBJ2-3; 10 bases match TRBD2. Germline trimming cut 6 bases from V and 1 base from J; bases unmatched to any gene: 10. Germline CDR1 MNHEY, CDR2 SMNVEV (reference sequence). The CDR3 covers 17 residues. Written as DNA, the CDR3 is TGTGCCAGCAGGCCCTTTCAGGGGACTAGCGGCACAGATACGCAGTATTTT. Protein sequence: CASRPFQGTSGTDTQYF.

This clonotype was detected many times. The CDR3 spells CSARASGQSNTEAFF. Here the CDR3 DNA reads TGCAGTGCTAGAGCGTCTGGACAGTCGAACACTGAAGCTTTCTTT. The gene calls are TRBV20-1 and TRBJ1-1; a weak D match, TRBD1 (6 bases). The CDR3 has 15 amino acids. Between the trimmed V and J ends, which lost 1 base and 1 base, there was a span of 13 bases. CDR1 and CDR2 (germline): DFQATT, SNEGSKA (reference sequence).

This clonotype was counted many times. CDR3 sequence (DNA): TGTGCCAGCACCAGAGAGGGTTTTACAGATACGCAGTATTTT. Its translation: CASTREGFTDTQYF. The rearrangement uses TRBV28 and TRBJ2-3; D possibly corresponds to TRBD2 (5 bases). V was cut by 7 bases and J by 3 bases, with 14 bases left in between. Per germline, CDR1 MDHEN and CDR2 SYDVKM. The CDR3 totals 14 residues.

This clonotype was found many times. As DNA, the CDR3 is TGTGCCAGCAGTCACCGACAGGGGAACTATGGCTACACCTTC. It specifies CASSHRQGNYGYTF. The rearrangement joins TRBV6-2 or TRBV6-3 to TRBJ1-2; 8 nucleotides line up with TRBD1. The CDR3 extends over 14 amino acids. With 5 bases clipped from V and 2 bases from J, the junction kept 4 bases outside the gene matches. Germline-derived CDR1 and CDR2 are MNHEY and SVGEGT.

This clonotype was seen many times. The chain couples TRBV7-2 to TRBJ1-1; 8 bases are a match to TRBD1. After removal of 5 bases from V and 4 bases from J, the junction contained 6 bases not matched to a gene. This CDR3 is built from 14 residues. The germline V gene has CDR1 SGHTA and CDR2 FQGNSA. The CDR3 is CASSRQGAGTEAFF. In nucleotides, the CDR3 is TGTGCCAGCAGCCGCCAGGGGGCCGGCACTGAAGCTTTCTTT.

This clonotype has ten or more counts. The chain carries TRBV11-2 and TRBJ2-7; TRBD1 might be the D (5 bases). The CDR3 length is 17 residues. V was cut by 3 bases and J by 3 bases, with 21 bases left in between. Germline assignment: CDR1 SGHAT and CDR2 FQNNGV. This CDR3 is CASSFTSGVTGRYEQYF. As DNA, the CDR3 is TGTGCCAGCAGCTTTACTTCGGGCGTAACAGGACGCTACGAGCAGTACTTC.

This clonotype appeared many times. The chain carries TRBV6-1 and TRBJ1-2; 8 bases are shared with TRBD1. The CDR3 covers 12 residues. V lost 5 bases to trimming and J lost 9 bases; unmatched junction nucleotides: 5. The germline CDR1 and CDR2 sequences are MNHNS and SASEGT. CDR3 region: CASSPRTGSYTF. CDR3 bases: TGTGCCAGCAGTCCCCGGACAGGGAGCTACACCTTC.

This clonotype has just a few counts. This chain connects TRBV19 to TRBJ2-1; D uncertain. The V and J ends lost 5 bases and 0 bases respectively, with 11 bases between them. CDR3 length: 15 residues. Germline V gene lookup returns CDR1 LNHDA and CDR2 SQIVND (reference sequence). The CDR3 reads CASSSYMSSYNEQFF. CDR3 DNA: TGTGCCAGTAGTTCCTACATGAGCTCCTACAATGAGCAGTTCTTC.

The chain joins TRBV6-6 to TRBJ2-3; D remains unclear. The germline V gene has CDR1 MNHNY and CDR2 SVGAGI (reference sequence). The CDR3 consists of 15 residues. The germline V and J ends were trimmed by 2 bases and 0 bases, with 9 bases remaining between them. CDR3 in DNA: TGTGCCAGCAGTTACAAGAGCTACAGCACAGATACGCAGTATTTT. Residues: CASSYKSYSTDTQYF.

This clonotype was detected many times. The gene calls are TRBV28 and TRBJ1-5; the match to TRBD1 covers 7 bases. With 3 bases clipped from V and 7 bases from J, the junction kept 18 bases outside the gene matches. The CDR3 is made up of 18 amino acids. Germline-derived CDR1 and CDR2 are MDHEN and SYDVKM. The DNA of the CDR3 is TGTGCCAGCAGTTTTAAGTGGCAAGCAGGGGGGAGAAACCAGCCCCAGCATTTT. Translated: CASSFKWQAGGRNQPQHF.

Many counts were recorded for this clonotype. The CDR3 DNA follows: TGCAGTGCTAGAGTTCCGGGACACTACAGTGACTACGAGCAGTACTTC. Its translation is CSARVPGHYSDYEQYF. V is TRBV20-1 and J is TRBJ2-7; tentatively, D is TRBD1 (6 bases). V shed 1 base and J shed 3 bases, with 19 bases lying between them. The CDR3 has 16 residues. Germline CDR1 and CDR2: DFQATT and SNEGSKA (reference sequence).

The table lists this clonotype with many counts. The chain uses TRBV10-3 and TRBJ2-7; TRBD2 agrees at 11 bases. CDR3 length: 17 amino acids. Germline CDR1 reads ENHRY; CDR2 reads SYGVKD. V was clipped by 0 bases and J by 6 bases; unmatched bases: 10. The CDR3 bases are TGTGCCATCAGTGAGTCGAGGATAGCGGGAGGGCGGGTCGAGCAGTACTTC. This codes for CAISESRIAGGRVEQYF.

In this sample, this clonotype turned up many times. J is TRBJ1-2 and V is TRBV5-1, with D unclear. The germline V and J ends were trimmed by 0 bases and 5 bases, with 11 bases remaining between them. The CDR3 is made up of 14 amino acids. CDR1 is SGHRS, CDR2 YFSETQ, per germline. The CDR3: CASSLVFAGYGYTF. In nucleotides, the CDR3 is TGCGCCAGCAGCTTGGTTTTCGCCGGTTATGGCTACACCTTC.

This clonotype was seen just once. This sequence joins TRBV11-2 and TRBJ2-7; 12 nucleotides align to TRBD2. V dropped 9 bases and J dropped 4; count of bases not matched to a gene: 13. Germline CDR1 reads SGHAT; CDR2 reads FQNNGV. The CDR3 covers 16 residues. The CDR3 here is CASSNGLAGIKYEQYF. The DNA for the CDR3 is TGTGCCAGTAGTAACGGACTAGCGGGAATTAAGTACGAGCAGTACTTC. The complete variable domain, with remaining parts taken from reference TRBV11-2 and TRBJ2-7, reads EAGVAQSPRYKIIEKRQSVAFWCNPISGHATLYWYQQILGQGPKLLIQFQNNGVVDDSQLPKDRFSAERLKGVDSTLKIQPAKLEDSAVYLCASSNGLAGIKYEQYFGPGTRLTVT.

This clonotype occurred many times. V gene TRBV2 combines with J gene TRBJ2-7; TRBD2 matches 7 bases. The CDR3 covers 15 residues. CDR1 is SNHLY and CDR2 is FYNNEI in the germline V gene. The trim removed 1 base at V and 4 bases at J, leaving 7 bases unmatched. CDR3: CASSEGAGVSYEQYF. The DNA of the CDR3 is TGTGCCAGCAGTGAAGGGGCGGGAGTTAGTTACGAGCAGTACTTC.

A single count supports this clonotype. This may be a read error: a much more frequent sequence differs by one nucleotide. This chain joins TRBV20-1 and TRBJ2-1; TRBD2 agrees at 9 bases. Germline-derived CDR1 and CDR2 are DFQATT and SNEGSKA (reference sequence). This CDR3 has 16 residues. Trimming removed 1 base from V and 11 bases from J; junction bases left unmatched: 15. This chain's CDR3 is CSARGTGTSRRAKQFF. CDR3 in DNA: TGCAGTGCTAGAGGTACCGGGACTAGCCGGAGGGCAAAGCAGTTCTTC.

This clonotype was counted between two and nine times. The V call is TRBV4-1, the J call TRBJ1-6; D uncertain. V lost 2 bases and J 14 bases, leaving 13 bases between the germline ends. Per the germline V gene, CDR1 is MGHRA and CDR2 is YSYEKL. CDR3 length: 13 residues. The CDR3 is CASSQLVRLTLHF. CDR3 DNA sequence: TGCGCCAGCAGCCAATTAGTGCGGTTAACCCTCCACTTT.

This clonotype has only a few counts. The J gene is TRBJ2-7, the V gene TRBV6-6; D is perhaps TRBD1 (6 bases). This CDR3 has 14 amino acids. Deletions cut 2 bases from V and 4 bases from J, with 12 bases between. Germline assignment: CDR1 MNHNY and CDR2 SVGAGI (reference sequence). CDR3 residues: CASSYVDRSYEQYF. The CDR3 DNA is TGTGCCAGCAGTTACGTGGACAGATCTTACGAGCAGTACTTC.

This clonotype was seen ten or more times. The rearrangement joins TRBV29-1 to TRBJ2-1; TRBD2 matches 9 bases. Trimming cost V 8 bases and J 4 bases; bases outside gene matches: 6. Germline V gene data show CDR1 as SQVTM and CDR2 as ANQGSEA. The CDR3 extends over 13 amino acids. Written as DNA, the CDR3 is TGCAGCATAATTAGCGGGAGTTACAATGAGCAGTTCTTC. It yields the protein CSIISGSYNEQFF.

V is TRBV4-3 and J is TRBJ2-7; the D gene is possibly TRBD1 (6 bases). Trimming pared 0 bases from V and 4 bases from J, leaving 13 bases between. The CDR3 is made up of 15 amino acids. Germline CDR1 and CDR2: LGHNA and YSLEER. CDR3 coding DNA: TGCGCCAGCAGCCAAGATCGACACAGGGATTACGAGCAGTACTTC. Translating gives CASSQDRHRDYEQYF.

This clonotype was counted at least ten times. This chain connects TRBV7-2 to TRBJ2-5; the match to TRBD1 covers 8 bases. The CDR3 covers 14 residues. Trimming cost V 3 bases and J 6 bases; bases outside gene matches: 6. Germline values: CDR1 SGHTA, CDR2 FQGNSA. The CDR3 DNA reads TGTGCCAGCAGCTTGGGCCAGGGGGCGAAGACCCAGTACTTC. Translation: CASSLGQGAKTQYF.

The chain joins TRBV11-2 to TRBJ2-2; possibly TRBD2 for D (5 bases). Germline V gene lookup returns CDR1 SGHAT and CDR2 FQNNGV. V was trimmed by 4 bases and J by 7 bases, leaving 16 bases between them. The CDR3 length is 15 residues. In nucleotides, the CDR3 is TGTGCCAGCAGCTCGACCCGGGGTTGGATCGGGGAGCTGTTTTTT. Amino acids: CASSSTRGWIGELFF.

At least ten counts were recorded for this clonotype. CDR3 in amino acids: CASYDSSGVSYEQYF. For the CDR3, the DNA is TGTGCCAGCTACGACTCAAGCGGGGTCTCCTACGAGCAGTACTTC. The chain combines TRBV28 with TRBJ2-7; 7 nucleotides agree with TRBD2. The CDR3 extends over 15 amino acids. J was trimmed by 0 bases and V by 8 bases; bases with no gene match: 10. The germline gives CDR1 MDHEN, CDR2 SYDVKM.

This clonotype was picked up a small number of times. The chain employs TRBV18 and TRBJ2-7; 8 nucleotides align to TRBD2. From germline, CDR1 is KGHSH and CDR2 LQKENI. V gave up 6 bases and J gave up 7 bases; unmatched junction bases: 2. The CDR3 sequence is 11 residues long. The CDR3 nucleotides are TGTGCCAGCTCTGGACTAGCAGAGCAGTACTTC. It codes for CASSGLAEQYF. Combining the CDR3 with reference TRBV18 and TRBJ2-7 gives the whole variable domain NAGVMQNPRHLVRRRGQEARLRCSPMKGHSHVYWYRQLPEEGLKFMVYLQKENIIDESGMPKERFSAEFPKEGPSILRIQQVVRGDSAAYFCASSGLAEQYFGPGTRLTVT.

In this sample, this clonotype turned up a few times. The genes are TRBV10-3 and TRBJ2-7; D might be TRBD2 (7 bases). The germline gives CDR1 ENHRY, CDR2 SYGVKD. Trimming shortened V by 3 bases and J by 2 bases, and 14 bases separated the two germline ends. This CDR3 spans 15 amino acids. The CDR3 reads CAISERGGGTYEQYF. The CDR3 coding sequence is TGTGCCATCAGTGAAAGAGGGGGGGGGACCTACGAGCAGTACTTC.

This clonotype was recorded a few times. The chain is built from TRBV11-2 and TRBJ2-2; the D gene is possibly TRBD2 (6 bases). The CDR3 sequence is 15 residues long. Per germline, CDR1 SGHAT and CDR2 FQNNGV. V lost 0 bases and J lost 6, with 11 bases in between. The CDR3 spells CASSLDPRGAGELFF. The CDR3 nucleotides are TGTGCCAGCAGCTTAGATCCGCGGGGTGCCGGGGAGCTGTTTTTT.

The table lists this clonotype with many counts. The J gene is TRBJ1-2, the V gene TRBV27; TRBD1 agrees at 7 bases. The CDR3 consists of 17 residues. Trimming at V came to 8 bases and at J to 1 base, leaving 16 bases not matched to a gene. Germline lookup yields CDR1 MNHEY and CDR2 SMNVEV (reference sequence). In nucleotides, the CDR3 is TGTGCCAGCGCCCCATCGCTGAGGGACAGAGATAACTATGGCTACACCTTC. Protein: CASAPSLRDRDNYGYTF.